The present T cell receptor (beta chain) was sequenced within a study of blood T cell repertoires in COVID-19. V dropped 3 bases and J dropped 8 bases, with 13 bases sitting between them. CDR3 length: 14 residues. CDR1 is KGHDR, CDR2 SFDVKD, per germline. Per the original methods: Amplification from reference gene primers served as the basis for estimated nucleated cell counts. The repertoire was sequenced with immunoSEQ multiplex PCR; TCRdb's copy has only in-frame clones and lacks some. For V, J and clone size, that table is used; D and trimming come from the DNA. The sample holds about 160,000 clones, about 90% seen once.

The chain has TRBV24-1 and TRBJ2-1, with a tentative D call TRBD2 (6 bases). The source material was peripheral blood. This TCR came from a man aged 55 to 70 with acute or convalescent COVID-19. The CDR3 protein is CATSDGQGGDEQFF. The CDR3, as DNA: TGTGCCACCAGTGATGGCCAGGGAGGCGATGAGCAGTTCTTC.